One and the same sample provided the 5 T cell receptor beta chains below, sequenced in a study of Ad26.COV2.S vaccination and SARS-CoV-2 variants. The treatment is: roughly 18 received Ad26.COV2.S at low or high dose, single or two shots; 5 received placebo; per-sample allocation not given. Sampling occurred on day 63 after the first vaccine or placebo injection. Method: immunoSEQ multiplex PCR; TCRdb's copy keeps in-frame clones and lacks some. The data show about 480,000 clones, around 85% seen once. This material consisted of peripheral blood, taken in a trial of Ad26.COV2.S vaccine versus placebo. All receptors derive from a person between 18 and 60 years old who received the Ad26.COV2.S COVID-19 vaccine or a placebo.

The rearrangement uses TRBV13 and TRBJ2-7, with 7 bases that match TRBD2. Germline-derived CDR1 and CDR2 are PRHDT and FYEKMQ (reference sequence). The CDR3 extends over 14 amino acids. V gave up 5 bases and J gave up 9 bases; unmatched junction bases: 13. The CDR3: CASSPSTRERGQYF. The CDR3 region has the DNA TGTGCCAGCAGCCCATCCACGCGGGAGAGGGGGCAGTACTTC.

Here the CDR3 reads CASSTTGVTGELFF. In DNA form, the CDR3 reads TGCGCCAGCAGCACCACAGGGGTCACCGGGGAGCTGTTTTTT. V is TRBV5-1 and J is TRBJ2-2; TRBD1 agrees at 7 bases. The CDR3 spans 14 residues. CDR1 SGHRS and CDR2 YFSETQ come from the germline V gene. The ends lost 4 bases at V and 4 bases at J; junction bases unmatched: 4.

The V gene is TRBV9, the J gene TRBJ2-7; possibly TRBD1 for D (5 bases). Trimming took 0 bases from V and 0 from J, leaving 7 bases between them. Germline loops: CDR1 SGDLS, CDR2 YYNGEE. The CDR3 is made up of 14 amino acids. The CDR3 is CASSVGGVSYEQYF. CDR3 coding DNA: TGTGCCAGCAGCGTAGGGGGCGTCTCCTACGAGCAGTACTTC.

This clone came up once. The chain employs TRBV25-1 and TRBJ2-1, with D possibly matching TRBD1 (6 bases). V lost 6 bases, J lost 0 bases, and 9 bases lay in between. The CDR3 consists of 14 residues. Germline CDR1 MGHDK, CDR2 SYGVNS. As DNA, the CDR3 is TGTGCCAGCAGACAGGGTTTCTCCTACAATGAGCAGTTCTTC. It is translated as CASRQGFSYNEQFF. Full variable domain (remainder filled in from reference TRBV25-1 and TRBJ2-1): EADIYQTPRYLVIGTGKKITLECSQTMGHDKMYWYQQDPGMELHLIHYSYGVNSTEKGDLSSESTVSRIRTEHFPLTLESARPSHTSQYLCASRQGFSYNEQFFGPGTRLTVL.

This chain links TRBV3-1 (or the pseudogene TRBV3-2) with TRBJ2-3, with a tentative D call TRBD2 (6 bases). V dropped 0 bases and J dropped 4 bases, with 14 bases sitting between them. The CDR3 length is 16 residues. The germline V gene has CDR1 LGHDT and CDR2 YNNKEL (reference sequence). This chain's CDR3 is CASSQDRASGADTQYF. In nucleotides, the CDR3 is TGTGCCAGCAGCCAAGATAGGGCCTCGGGGGCAGATACGCAGTATTTT.